This TCR beta chain was retrieved from a study of cytomegalovirus exposure and HLA in healthy donors. A remark on this clone: The antigen is undetermined.

V gave up 3 bases and J gave up 8 bases; unmatched junction bases: 8. The CDR3 loop spans 14 amino acids. The germline V gene encodes CDR1 SGHKS and CDR2 YYEKEE (reference sequence). Researchers ran the PCR with 60 Vbeta and 13 Jbeta primers. Per the original methods: Unique TCR beta chains totaled 80 million to 100 million in a later count, with approximately 10 million of them shared. Sequencing was performed with immunoSEQ multiplex PCR; in TCRdb, only in-frame clones are kept and a portion is missing. V and J calls and clone size are given by that table; D and trimming were obtained from the DNA. The data hold roughly 88,000 clones, with about three quarters observed a single time. Study findings and constraints: In a later analysis, TCR beta V- and J-gene trimming showed a link to a missense DCLRE1C variant. V segments that were indistinguishable, TRBV6-2 and TRBV6-3 among them, were omitted from analysis.

V gene TRBV5-5 combines with J gene TRBJ2-4; TRBD2 aligns across 7 bases. The sequenced material came from PBMCs. The TCR originated in a man aged 25 to 40 in good health and CMV-seropositive. CDR3 region: CASSSLRGGDIQYF. The DNA for the CDR3 is TGTGCCAGCAGCTCCCTGCGGGGAGGGGACATTCAGTACTTC. Full variable domain (rest looked up from reference TRBV5-5 and TRBJ2-4): DAGVTQSPTHLIKTRGQQVTLRCSPISGHKSVSWYQQVLGQGPQFIFQYYEKEERGRGNFPDRFSARQFPNYSSELNVNALLLGDSALYLCASSSLRGGDIQYFGAGTRLSVL.